This T cell receptor beta chain derives from a study of blood T cell repertoires in COVID-19. Study information: COVID-19 samples from acute and convalescent phases originated in the United States, Italy and Spain. In each case, the material was cDNA or gDNA derived from T cells, B-cell-depleted T cells, or PBMCs.

CDR3 length: 15 amino acids. Germline V gene data show CDR1 as LNHDA and CDR2 as SQIVND (reference sequence). The junction had 8 bases not matched to a gene; V was cut back by 5 bases and J by 5 bases. Original analysis: Nucleated cell number was recorded as an estimate derived from reference gene primer amplification. Here immunoSEQ multiplex PCR was the method, and the copy in TCRdb shows in-frame clones only, minus some. V and J calls and clone size are copied from that table; D and trimming were computed from the DNA. The repertoire holds 130,000 or so clones, with around 83% as singletons. The TCR was taken from a human donor in a cohort sampled during active COVID-19. This chain joins TRBV19 and TRBJ1-5; 8 nucleotides agree with TRBD1. Sequences were obtained from peripheral blood. The DNA of the CDR3 is TGTGCCAGTAGTGGGGGGGGGACAGGTTATCAGCCCCAGCATTTT. This sequence encodes CASSGGGTGYQPQHF.